This T cell receptor (beta chain) was documented in a study of cytomegalovirus exposure and HLA in healthy donors. CDR3 length equals 14 residues. Germline loops: CDR1 MNHEY, CDR2 SMNVEV (reference sequence). The V and J ends lost 4 bases and 2 bases respectively, with 11 bases between them. It was with 60 Vbeta and 13 Jbeta primers that the PCR ran. The method was immunoSEQ multiplex PCR; TCRdb's version includes in-frame clones alone and lacks a portion of them. The sample holds approximately 45,000 clones. The chain employs TRBV27 and TRBJ1-2; unclear D gene. The clonotype was recovered from a woman between 35 and 50 years old in good health and CMV-seronegative. Sequencing was done on a sample of PBMCs. DNA for the CDR3: TGTGCCAGCAGTTCCCTGGCAACCAACTATGGCTACACCTTC. This codes for CASSSLATNYGYTF.